This TCR beta chain is from a study of T cells in Graves' hyperthyroidism and ophthalmopathy. V lost 0 bases and J lost 0; bases outside the gene matches: 6. Germline V gene data show CDR1 as KGHSH and CDR2 as LQKENI. The CDR3 spans 17 residues. Template material for amplifying TCR beta CDR3 regions consisted of RNA transcripts. TCR CDR3 underwent first-round RT-PCR with the HTBI primer set. TCRdb reprocessed the multiplex PCR reads with MiXCR, giving one entry per CDR3 protein. Of about 640,000 distinct CDR3 sequences in the sample, around 21% were seen once. This chain uses TRBV18 with TRBJ2-7; 9 nucleotides match TRBD1. The receptor was isolated from a man aged 25-40 years with Graves' ophthalmopathy. The material sequenced was blood. Written as DNA, the CDR3 is TGTGCCAGCTCACCACCGGGACAGGGTCCTACCTCCTACGAGCAGTACTTC. This translates into CASSPPGQGPTSYEQYF.